What follows are 3 T cell receptor beta chains derived from one specimen sequenced in a study of T cell responses to AZD1222 COVID-19 vaccine. The assay was immunoSEQ multiplex PCR, and TCRdb's table has in-frame clones only and misses some. The repertoire has 100,000 to 150,000 clones, about nine tenths of them found once; the top ten carry approximately 8%. The specimen was peripheral blood, collected 28 days after the second AZD1222 dose. These receptors were collected from an adult who received the AZD1222 COVID-19 vaccine.

V usage is TRBV19 and J usage is TRBJ2-3; 7 bases are a match to TRBD2. The germline V gene encodes CDR1 LNHDA and CDR2 SQIVND (reference sequence). The CDR3 covers 14 residues. J gave up 0 bases and V 7 bases, and 4 bases lay outside the gene matches. The CDR3 region is CASTGAGSTDTQYF. CDR3 bases: TGTGCCAGTACCGGAGCGGGGAGCACAGATACGCAGTATTTT.

The rearrangement joins TRBV6-5 to TRBJ1-6; D is ambiguous. Germline lookup yields CDR1 MNHEY and CDR2 SVGAGI. The CDR3 extends over 13 amino acids. V gave up 2 bases and J gave up 8 bases, with 7 bases separating them. Here the CDR3 reads CASSYAGDSPLHF. CDR3 DNA sequence: TGTGCCAGCAGTTACGCGGGCGATTCACCCCTCCACTTT.

The chain is built from TRBV18 and TRBJ1-6; D remains ambiguous. Trimming stripped 5 bases from V and 4 bases from J, with 9 bases between. This CDR3 comprises 14 residues. CDR1 is KGHSH, CDR2 LQKENI, per germline. Here the CDR3 reads CASSSGSYNSPLHF. In DNA form, the CDR3 reads TGTGCCAGCTCATCTGGGAGTTATAATTCACCCCTCCACTTT.